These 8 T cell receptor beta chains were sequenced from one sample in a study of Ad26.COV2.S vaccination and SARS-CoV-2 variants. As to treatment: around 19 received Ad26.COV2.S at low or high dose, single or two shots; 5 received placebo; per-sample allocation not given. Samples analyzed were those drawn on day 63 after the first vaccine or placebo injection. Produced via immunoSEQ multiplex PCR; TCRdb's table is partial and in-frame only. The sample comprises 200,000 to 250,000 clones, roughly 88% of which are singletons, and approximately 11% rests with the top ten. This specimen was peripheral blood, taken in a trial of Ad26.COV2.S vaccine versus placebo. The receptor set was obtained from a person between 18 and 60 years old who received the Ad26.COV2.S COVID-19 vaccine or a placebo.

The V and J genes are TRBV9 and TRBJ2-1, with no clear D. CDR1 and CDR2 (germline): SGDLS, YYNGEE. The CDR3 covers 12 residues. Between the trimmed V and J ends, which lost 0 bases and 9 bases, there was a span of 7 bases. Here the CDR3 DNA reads TGTGCCAGCAGCGTAGACGTGGGTGAGCAGTTCTTC. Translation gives CASSVDVGEQFF.

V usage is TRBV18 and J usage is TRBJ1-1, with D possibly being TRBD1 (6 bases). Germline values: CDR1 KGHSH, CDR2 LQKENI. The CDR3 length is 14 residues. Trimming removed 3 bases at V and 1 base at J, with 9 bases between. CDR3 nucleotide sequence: TGTGCCAGCTCACCGGGACAAACGAACACTGAAGCTTTCTTT. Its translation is CASSPGQTNTEAFF.

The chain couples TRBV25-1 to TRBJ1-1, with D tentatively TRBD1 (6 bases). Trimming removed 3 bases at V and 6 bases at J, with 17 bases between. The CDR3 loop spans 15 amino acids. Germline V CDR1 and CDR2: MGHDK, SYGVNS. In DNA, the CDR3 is TGTGCCAGCAGTGATTCATGGGGGGCAAGGGCTGAAGCTTTCTTT. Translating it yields CASSDSWGARAEAFF.

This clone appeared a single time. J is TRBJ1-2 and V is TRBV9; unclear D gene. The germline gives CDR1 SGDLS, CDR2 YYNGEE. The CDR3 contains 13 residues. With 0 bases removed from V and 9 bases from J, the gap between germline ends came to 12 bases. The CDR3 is CASSVVGDRSYTF. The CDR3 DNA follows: TGTGCCAGCAGCGTAGTGGGCGATCGTAGCTACACCTTC.

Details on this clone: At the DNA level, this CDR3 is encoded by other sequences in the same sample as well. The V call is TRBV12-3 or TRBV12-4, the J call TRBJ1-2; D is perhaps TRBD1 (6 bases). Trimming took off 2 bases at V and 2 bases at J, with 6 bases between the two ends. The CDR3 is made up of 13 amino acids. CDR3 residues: CASSLQGNYGYTF. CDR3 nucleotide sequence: TGTGCCAGCAGTTTACAGGGGAACTATGGCTACACCTTC.

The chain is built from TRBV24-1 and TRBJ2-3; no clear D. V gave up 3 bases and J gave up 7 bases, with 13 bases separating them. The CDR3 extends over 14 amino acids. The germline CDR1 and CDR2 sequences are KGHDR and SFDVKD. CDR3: CATSDHRHPYTQYF. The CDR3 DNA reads TGTGCCACCAGTGATCATAGACATCCGTATACGCAGTATTTT.

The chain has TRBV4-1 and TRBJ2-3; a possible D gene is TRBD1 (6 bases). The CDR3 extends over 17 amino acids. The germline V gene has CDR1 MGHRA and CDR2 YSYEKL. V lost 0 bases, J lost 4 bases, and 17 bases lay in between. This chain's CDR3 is CASSQEGGRGFADTQYF. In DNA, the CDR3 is TGCGCCAGCAGCCAAGAAGGTGGCAGGGGTTTCGCAGATACGCAGTATTTT.

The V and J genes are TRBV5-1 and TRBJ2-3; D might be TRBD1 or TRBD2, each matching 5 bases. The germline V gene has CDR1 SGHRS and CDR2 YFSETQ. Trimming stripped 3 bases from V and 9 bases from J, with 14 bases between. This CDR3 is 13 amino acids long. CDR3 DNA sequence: TGCGCCAGCAGCTCAGGGACCACGGAGACGCAGTATTTT. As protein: CASSSGTTETQYF.